Below, one TCR beta chain is given with its context. This entry belongs to a study of blood T cell repertoires in COVID-19. The overall study: The United States, Italy and Spain supplied acute and convalescent COVID-19 samples. In each case, the material was cDNA or gDNA derived from T cells, B-cell-depleted T cells, or PBMCs.

Original handling: Estimation of nucleated cell counts was performed using reference gene primer amplification. Sequencing used immunoSEQ multiplex PCR; TCRdb keeps in-frame clones, though not all of them. That table furnishes V, J and clone size, whereas the DNA furnished D and trimming. The data hold about 220,000 clones, with around 84% observed a single time. Germline values: CDR1 KGHDR, CDR2 SFDVKD. The CDR3 has 15 amino acids. V lost 2 bases and J 2 bases, leaving 11 bases between the germline ends. This clonotype originated in a man in his forties or fifties with active or convalescent COVID-19. Sequences were obtained from peripheral blood. V and J are TRBV24-1 and TRBJ1-2, with TRBD1 as a possible D gene (6 bases). The CDR3 region is CATSDSRGGNYGYTF. The CDR3 DNA sequence: TGTGCCACCAGTGATTCAAGGGGGGGGAACTATGGCTACACCTTC.